A selection of T cell receptor beta chains follows, all from one sample in a study of regulatory T cells in long-lasting Graves disease. MiXCR was run by TCRdb on the multiplex PCR reads, yielding one entry per CDR3 protein. The data hold some 490,000 distinct CDR3 sequences, with around 12% observed a single time. The same sample was also studied in work on T cells in Graves' hyperthyroidism and ophthalmopathy.

This specimen was peripheral blood mononuclear cells (PBMCs), taken at new diagnosis, from a patient treated with antithyroid drugs. The receptors were gathered from a young woman with Graves disease. CDR3s include the opening cysteine and the closing phenylalanine or tryptophan. A D gene is named only where the DNA matches it firmly. Where a row states a size, it is once, few, many or the class of an expanded clone; other rows omit it.

v_gene	d_gene	abundance	j_gene	CDR3aa	CDR3nt
TRBV10-3	TRBD1	many	TRBJ2-7	CAISDLGTGDSYEQYF	TGTGCCATCAGTGATTTGGGGACAGGAGACTCCTACGAGCAGTACTTC
TRBV18	TRBD1	many	TRBJ1-2	CASSPPGPDRAQYGYTF	TGTGCCAGCTCACCACCGGGGCCCGACAGGGCCCAGTATGGCTACACCTTC
TRBV30	.	.	TRBJ2-1	CAWSNYNEQFF	TGTGCCTGGAGTAACTACAATGAGCAGTTCTTC
TRBV3-1	TRBD2	few	TRBJ2-3	CASSQKPGLAADTQYF	TGTGCCAGCAGTCAAAAACCGGGACTAGCGGCAGATACGCAGTATTTT
TRBV7-9	.	many	TRBJ2-2	CASSLGARLLNTGELFF	TGTGCCAGCAGCTTAGGAGCTCGGCTCCTGAACACCGGGGAGCTGTTTTTT
TRBV10-3	TRBD1	many	TRBJ2-1	CATSGTGESNEQFF	TGTGCCACCTCCGGGACAGGGGAGAGCAATGAGCAGTTCTTC
TRBV5-8	TRBD2	.	TRBJ2-3	CASSPYRLLAGGGDTQYF	TGTGCCAGCAGCCCATACCGCCTACTAGCGGGAGGGGGGGATACGCAGTATTTT
TRBV2	.	many	TRBJ1-5	CASSELTASNQPQHF	TGTGCCAGCAGTGAACTGACAGCTAGCAATCAGCCCCAGCATTTT
TRBV7-2	.	.	TRBJ2-7	CASATASYEQYF	TGTGCCAGCGCGACAGCCTCCTACGAGCAGTACTTC
TRBV3-1	TRBD1	many	TRBJ1-5	CASSWGQDYGAQHF	TGTGCCAGCAGCTGGGGACAGGATTATGGGGCCCAGCATTTT
TRBV28	.	many	TRBJ1-5	CASSSGFQPQHF	TGTGCCAGCAGCTCAGGGTTTCAGCCCCAGCATTTT